These 30 T cell receptor beta chains were sequenced from one sample in a study of tumor-infiltrating lymphocytes in primary liver carcinoma. Germline DNA was also extracted, while the blood RNA originated from unsorted whole blood. cDNA specific to TCR beta was made from about 550 ng of total RNA, with a constant-region primer employed for priming. Researchers made the TCR beta libraries by running three nested multiplex PCR rounds with slightly modified ARM-PCR. The opening two PCR rounds, 10 cycles each, paired TRBV1-TRBV30 forward primers with a C-beta reverse primer. TCRdb reprocessed the multiplex PCR reads with MiXCR, giving one entry per CDR3 protein. The sample has approximately 330,000 distinct CDR3 sequences, roughly 61% seen once. Specimen: peripheral blood. Receptors were obtained from a man aged 40-55 years with primary liver carcinoma and hepatitis B virus infection.

Worth noting for this clonotype: A much larger clone lies one base from this, so it may be a read error. The chain uses TRBV6-1 and TRBJ2-5; 11 positions match TRBD1. In germline, CDR1 is MNHNS, CDR2 SASEGT. This CDR3 comprises 16 residues. Here the CDR3 DNA reads TGTGCCAGCAGTCACGGGACAGGGGGAGGCCAAGATACCCAGTACTTC. Translated, it gives CASSHGTGGGQDTQYF.

This clonotype was observed at least ten times. The chain combines TRBV12-3 or TRBV12-4 with TRBJ1-5; a weak D match, TRBD1 (5 bases). The V gene lost 7 bases and the J gene lost 5 bases, with 9 bases spanning the gap. The CDR3 contains 12 residues. CDR3: CASTWGYQPQHF. The CDR3 region has the DNA TGTGCCAGCACCTGGGGGTATCAGCCCCAGCATTTT.

This clonotype was seen many times. V and J are TRBV29-1 and TRBJ1-2; 7 nucleotides match TRBD1. V was clipped by 2 bases and J by 6 bases; unmatched bases: 3. CDR1 is SQVTM and CDR2 is ANQGSEA in the germline V gene. This CDR3 has 12 amino acids. The CDR3 reads CSVEKGADGYTF. Here the CDR3 DNA reads TGCAGCGTTGAAAAGGGGGCGGATGGCTACACCTTC.

As for this clonotype: Compared with germline, one end of the junction differs, possibly owing to a read error. J is TRBJ2-5 and V is TRBV4-1, with D possibly TRBD2 on 7 matching bases. CDR1 is MGHRA, CDR2 YSYEKL, per germline. This CDR3 has 15 residues. CDR3: CASSRDRGAGETRYF. The CDR3 coding sequence is TGCGCCAGCAGCCGAGATAGGGGGGCGGGGGAGACCCGGTACTTC.

CDR3 in DNA: TGTGCCAGCAGCTTAACGTGCTTAGGAGGGTCCCACAATGAGCAGTTCTTC. Protein sequence: CASSLTCLGGSHNEQFF. The chain uses TRBV11-2 and TRBJ2-1; TRBD2 might be the D (6 bases). The germline gives CDR1 SGHAT, CDR2 FQNNGV. The CDR3 spans 17 residues. Trimming took off 2 bases at V and 5 bases at J, with 19 bases between the two ends.

As regards this clonotype: One junction end disagrees with the germline gene, perhaps due to a read error. The gene calls are TRBV11-2 and TRBJ1-3; tentative D call: TRBD1 (5 bases). From germline, CDR1 is SGHAT and CDR2 FQNNGV. The CDR3 loop spans 18 amino acids. This chain's CDR3 is CASSPPGDDSLVGNSIYF. The CDR3 DNA reads TGTGCCAGCAGCCCCCCTGGGGATGACAGTCTGGTTGGAAACAGCATATATTTT.

Comments on this clonotype: A much larger clone differs by one base, so this may be a read error. The chain has TRBV4-1 and TRBJ1-4; 7 positions agree with TRBD1. The V gene end was trimmed by 4 bases and the J gene end by 8 bases; junction bases not matched to a gene: 7. The germline V gene has CDR1 MGHRA and CDR2 YSYEKL. The CDR3 is made up of 14 amino acids. The DNA for the CDR3 is TGCGCCAGCAGCCGGGACAGTCAAATGGAAAAACTGTTTTTT. It is translated as CASSRDSQMEKLFF.

As concerns this clonotype: At one end the junction does not follow the germline gene, possibly because of a read error. The V call is TRBV4-2, the J call TRBJ2-2, with TRBD2 matching over 10 bases. The CDR3 length is 16 residues. Germline V gene sequence: CDR1 LGHNA, CDR2 YNFKEQ. In nucleotides, the CDR3 is TGTGCTAGCAGCCAAGGGCCGACTAGCGGGTGCCAGGAGCTGTTTTTT. Its translation is CASSQGPTSGCQELFF.

The CDR3 region is CASSLFFRWSGEASTPGRFYGYTF. The CDR3 coding sequence is TGTGCCAGCAGTTTATTCTTTCGTTGGTCAGGGGAGGCTTCCACTCCCGGTCGCTTCTATGGCTACACCTTC. The chain joins TRBV28 to TRBJ1-2; tentative D call: TRBD1 (6 bases). Trimming took off 1 base at V and 4 bases at J, with 40 bases between the two ends. The CDR3 runs 24 residues. Looked up from germline, CDR1 is MDHEN and CDR2 is SYDVKM.

The V and J genes are TRBV7-9 and TRBJ2-5; D is perhaps TRBD1 (5 bases). Trimming removed 3 bases from V and 5 bases from J, with 13 bases in between. In germline, CDR1 is SEHNR, CDR2 FQNEAQ (reference sequence). The CDR3 has 14 residues. CDR3 loop: CASSFGLPGETQYF. Here the CDR3 DNA reads TGTGCCAGCAGCTTCGGCCTCCCAGGGGAGACCCAGTACTTC.

This clonotype was counted between two and nine times. The V call is TRBV5-4, the J call TRBJ2-3; D possibly corresponds to TRBD1 (8 bases). There are 15 residues in the CDR3. Deletions cut 8 bases from V and 1 base from J, with 17 bases between. The germline gives CDR1 SGHNT, CDR2 YYREEE (reference sequence). As DNA, the CDR3 is TGTGCCAGTACCCCGGGGGGACAGGGCACAGATACGCAGTATTTT. Translated: CASTPGGQGTDTQYF.

The V gene is TRBV6-5, the J gene TRBJ1-2; D might be TRBD1 (5 bases). V dropped 0 bases and J dropped 10 bases, with 24 bases sitting between them. This CDR3 is 17 amino acids long. From germline, CDR1 is MNHEY and CDR2 SVGAGI. This CDR3 reads CASSYSILPGGSVDYTF. The CDR3 DNA reads as TGTGCCAGCAGTTACTCGATTCTCCCGGGGGGGAGTGTGGACTACACCTTC.

Points on this clonotype: This could be a read error, since a much larger clone is one nucleotide away. This chain connects TRBV4-3 to TRBJ1-2; D is perhaps TRBD1 (5 bases). From germline, CDR1 is LGHNA and CDR2 YSLEER. CDR3 length: 15 amino acids. CDR3 sequence reads: CASSQALTGTYGYSF. CDR3 DNA: TGCGCCAGCAGCCAAGCCCTTACGGGGACCTATGGCTACAGCTTC.

About this clonotype itself: It may be a read error: a sequence one base away is much more abundant. The chain uses TRBV6-5 and TRBJ1-4, with D perhaps TRBD1 (6 bases). Looked up from germline, CDR1 is MNHEY and CDR2 is SVGAGI. CDR3 size: 13 residues. The V end was cut by 6 bases, the J end by 11 bases, with 16 bases between. The DNA of the CDR3 is TGTGCCAGCAGCATAGGTTCGCAGGGGAAACTGTTTTTT. Translation gives CASSIGSQGKLFF.

Regarding this clonotype: Compared with germline, one end of the junction differs, possibly owing to a read error. The chain is built from TRBV11-2 and TRBJ1-1; no definite D call. This CDR3 is 13 amino acids long. Germline V gives CDR1 SGHAT, CDR2 FQNNGV. DNA of the CDR3: TGTGCCGGCAGCTCAACAGAGAATACTGAAGCTTTCTTT. Translated, it gives CAGSSTENTEAFF.

Notes on this clonotype: A much larger clone lies one base from this, so it may be a read error. V gene TRBV28 combines with J gene TRBJ2-4, with 7 bases lining up with TRBD1. The CDR3 consists of 13 residues. Germline V gene lookup returns CDR1 MDHEN and CDR2 SYDVKM. This CDR3 reads CASSRQGENTQYF. The CDR3 DNA is TGTGCCAGCAGCCGACAGGGTGAAAACACTCAGTACTTC.

This clonotype showed up just a few times. An end of the junction does not agree with germline; a read error may underlie this. The genes are TRBV10-2 and TRBJ1-6; 7 nucleotides match TRBD1. CDR3 length: 13 residues. CDR1 and CDR2 (germline): WSHSY, SAAADI. The CDR3 spells CAGSDRVLSPLHF. The CDR3 nucleotides are TGCGCCGGCAGTGACAGGGTCCTCTCACCCCTCCACTTT.

Of note for this clonotype: Compared with germline, one end of the junction differs, possibly owing to a read error. The V call is TRBV11-2, the J call TRBJ2-5; 7 nucleotides agree with TRBD2. Germline CDR1 and CDR2: SGHAT and FQNNGV. This CDR3 region has 15 residues. The CDR3 nucleotides are TGTGCCTGCAGCATGAGACTAGCAGGGCGAGAGACCCAGTACTTC. Protein: CACSMRLAGRETQYF.

The rearrangement uses TRBV5-1 and TRBJ2-7; 11 bases are shared with TRBD1. The germline CDR1 and CDR2 sequences are SGHRS and YFSETQ. The junction had 5 bases not matched to a gene; V was cut back by 0 bases and J by 3 bases. The CDR3 length is 16 residues. CDR3 sequence: CASSLDRTGGNYEQYF. The CDR3 DNA reads TGCGCCAGCAGCTTGGACCGGACAGGGGGCAACTACGAGCAGTACTTC.

Of note for this clonotype: This clone may be a read error of a much larger clone one base away. The J gene is TRBJ2-3, the V gene TRBV12-3 or TRBV12-4; weak D call: TRBD1 (6 bases). This CDR3 has 14 amino acids. CDR3 in DNA: TGTGCCAGCGGTTTGCAGGGGAGCACAGATACGCAGTATTTT. Translation gives CASGLQGSTDTQYF.

Many counts were recorded for this clonotype. This chain uses TRBV12-3 or TRBV12-4 with TRBJ1-1; 7 nucleotides align to TRBD1. The trim removed 6 bases at V and 3 bases at J, leaving 4 bases unmatched. The length of the CDR3 is 13 residues. The CDR3 DNA reads as TGTGCCAGCAGCCTAACAGGGGACACTGAAGCTTTCTTT. Amino acid sequence: CASSLTGDTEAFF.

A word on this clonotype: One junction end does not reproduce the germline sequence, and a read error may be involved. This CDR3 reads CASSYREGLGNSLLHF. For the CDR3, the DNA is TGTGCCAGCAGTTACCGAGAGGGGCTGGGGAATTCACTCCTCCACTTT. The chain links TRBV6-5 to TRBJ1-6, with a tentative D call TRBD1 (5 bases). From germline, CDR1 is MNHEY and CDR2 SVGAGI. This CDR3 has 16 residues.

Regarding this clonotype: This may be a read error, as it is one base from a much larger clone. This chain connects TRBV6-2 or TRBV6-3 to TRBJ2-7, with D maybe TRBD2 (6 bases). This CDR3 is built from 15 residues. Trimming pared 5 bases from V and 0 bases from J, leaving 14 bases between. Germline assignment: CDR1 MNHEY and CDR2 SVGEGT. CDR3 protein: CASSGGAVDSYEQYF. The CDR3 DNA is TGTGCCAGCAGTGGCGGGGCGGTGGACTCCTACGAGCAGTACTTC.

With respect to this clonotype: The conserved phenylalanine or tryptophan normally closing the CDR3 is absent here, so this likely arose from a read error. The genes are TRBV11-2 and TRBJ2-3, with D possibly matching TRBD2 (5 bases). CDR3 size: 16 residues. The V and J ends lost 1 base and 1 base respectively, with 12 bases between them. The germline V gene encodes CDR1 SGHAT and CDR2 FQNNGV. The CDR3 here is CASSLGLRTRTDTQYL. The CDR3, as DNA: TGTGCCAGCAGCTTAGGTCTTCGGACTCGCACAGATACGCAGTATCTT.

There are a few counts of this clonotype. Possible read error: a much larger clone is one base away. The J gene is TRBJ2-1, the V gene TRBV4-2; 8 bases are shared with TRBD2. Germline V gene sequence: CDR1 LGHNA, CDR2 YNFKEQ. CDR3 length: 19 residues. V was pared by 0 bases and J by 6 bases, with 16 bases of the junction left unmatched. The CDR3 DNA reads TGTGCCAGCAGCCAAGATAACAAGAGGTCTAGCGGGTACTGCAATGAGCAGTTCTTC. Translation gives CASSQDNKRSSGYCNEQFF.

This chain links TRBV4-1 with TRBJ1-1, with 7 bases lining up with TRBD1. The CDR3 is made up of 16 amino acids. Germline V gene lookup returns CDR1 MGHRA and CDR2 YSYEKL. With V trimmed by 0 bases and J by 3 bases, 7 bases remained unmatched. CDR3 sequence reads: CASSQDGQAMDTEAFF. CDR3 in DNA: TGCGCCAGCAGCCAAGATGGACAGGCTATGGACACTGAAGCTTTCTTT.

Details on this clonotype: Possible read error: a much larger clone is one base away. The V call is TRBV29-1, the J call TRBJ1-3, with 7 positions matching TRBD1. The germline CDR1 and CDR2 sequences are SQVTM and ANQGSEA. This CDR3 comprises 16 residues. The CDR3 sequence: CGVALLTGEGGNTIYF. The CDR3 DNA sequence: TGCGGCGTTGCGCTACTTACAGGGGAAGGTGGAAACACCATATATTTT.

About this clonotype itself: This may stem from a read error, because a much larger clone lies one nucleotide away. The CDR3 sequence is CASNERTTGELFF. In nucleotides, the CDR3 is TGCGCCAGCAATGAGCGGACCACCGGGGAGCTGTTTTTT. The chain recombines TRBV10-1 with TRBJ2-2, with D perhaps TRBD2 (5 bases). Germline V gene lookup returns CDR1 WNHNN and CDR2 SYGVQD (reference sequence). The length of the CDR3 is 13 residues.

The chain carries TRBV7-9 and TRBJ2-3; 8 nucleotides line up with TRBD2. This CDR3 spans 15 amino acids. V lost 10 bases and J lost 3; bases outside the gene matches: 12. The germline V gene has CDR1 SEHNR and CDR2 FQNEAQ (reference sequence). CDR3 residues: CAIRPGGGATDTQYF. The DNA for the CDR3 is TGTGCCATCAGGCCGGGAGGGGGGGCGACAGATACGCAGTATTTT.

This clonotype showed up many times. J is TRBJ2-2 and V is TRBV4-3; D remains unclear. Trimming removed 0 bases at V and 7 bases at J, with 12 bases between. CDR1 LGHNA and CDR2 YSLEER come from the germline V gene. The CDR3 covers 15 residues. The CDR3 spells CASSQDFGRSGELFF. The CDR3 DNA reads as TGCGCCAGCAGCCAAGATTTCGGCCGGAGCGGGGAGCTGTTTTTT.